A selection of T cell receptor beta chains follows, all from one sample in a study of shared clonotypes between healthy human individuals. Generated by immunoSEQ multiplex PCR, the TCRdb table keeps only in-frame clones and is missing some. Of about 470,000 clones in the sample, around 75% were seen once. Sequencing used PBMCs. The receptors derive from a woman aged 40 to 49 in good health. Some clones in this sample may be carry-over from other donors' samples. Each CDR3 is given with its conserved first and last residue. Fields, in order: V gene, D gene, clone size, J gene, CDR3 protein, CDR3 DNA. A D gene is named only where the DNA matches it firmly. Some rows have no size entry. The others give once, few or many, or a class for an expanded clone.

v_call: TRBV7-8; d_call: -; clone_size: -; j_call: TRBJ1-6; cdr3_aa: CASSSDRSSYNSPLHF; cdr3_nt: TGTGCCAGCAGCTCAGACAGGAGCTCCTATAATTCACCCCTCCACTTT
v_call: TRBV30; d_call: TRBD1; clone_size: once; j_call: TRBJ2-5; cdr3_aa: CACITGTGGQETQYF; cdr3_nt: TGTGCCTGTATCACCGGGACAGGGGGGCAAGAGACCCAGTACTTC
v_call: TRBV5-1; d_call: TRBD1; clone_size: few; j_call: TRBJ2-1; cdr3_aa: CASSLVDGQGNEQFF; cdr3_nt: TGCGCCAGCAGCTTGGTAGACGGACAGGGGAATGAGCAGTTCTTC
v_call: TRBV7-2; d_call: -; clone_size: -; j_call: TRBJ2-2; cdr3_aa: CASSHRSSANTGELFF; cdr3_nt: TGTGCCAGCAGCCACCGTTCTAGCGCGAACACCGGGGAGCTGTTTTTT
v_call: TRBV28; d_call: -; clone_size: -; j_call: TRBJ1-5; cdr3_aa: CASSLSGNMGNQPQHF; cdr3_nt: TGTGCCAGCAGTTTGTCGGGGAACATGGGCAATCAGCCCCAGCATTTT
v_call: TRBV4-2; d_call: TRBD2; clone_size: many; j_call: TRBJ2-3; cdr3_aa: CASSQRLRTSGRIATDTQYF; cdr3_nt: TGTGCCAGCAGCCAAAGGCTTAGGACTAGCGGGAGGATAGCCACAGATACGCAGTATTTT
v_call: TRBV19; d_call: TRBD2; clone_size: -; j_call: TRBJ2-1; cdr3_aa: CASSLLAGLEEQFF; cdr3_nt: TGTGCCAGTAGTCTCTTAGCGGGCTTAGAGGAGCAGTTCTTC
v_call: TRBV6-4; d_call: -; clone_size: -; j_call: TRBJ2-3; cdr3_aa: CASSDQVTDTQYF; cdr3_nt: TGTGCCAGCTCCGATCAGGTTACAGATACGCAGTATTTT
v_call: TRBV25-1; d_call: -; clone_size: -; j_call: TRBJ2-7; cdr3_aa: CASSEGARYEQYF; cdr3_nt: TGTGCCAGCAGTGAGGGGGCGCGATACGAGCAGTACTTC
v_call: TRBV5-1; d_call: -; clone_size: once; j_call: TRBJ1-2; cdr3_aa: CASSSGTLGRYTF; cdr3_nt: TGCGCCAGCAGCTCTGGGACACTCGGCAGATACACCTTC
v_call: TRBV20-1; d_call: -; clone_size: -; j_call: TRBJ2-4; cdr3_aa: CSALETESQYF; cdr3_nt: TGCAGTGCCCTGGAGACTGAGTCCCAGTACTTC
v_call: TRBV7-9; d_call: TRBD2; clone_size: -; j_call: TRBJ2-2; cdr3_aa: CATGLAGPNTGELFF; cdr3_nt: TGTGCCACGGGACTAGCGGGACCTAACACCGGGGAGCTGTTTTTT
v_call: TRBV28; d_call: -; clone_size: -; j_call: TRBJ2-5; cdr3_aa: CASSDRTSDQETQYF; cdr3_nt: TGTGCCAGCAGTGACCGGACAAGCGATCAAGAGACCCAGTACTTC
v_call: TRBV11-2; d_call: -; clone_size: -; j_call: TRBJ2-7; cdr3_aa: CASSFPGNEQYF; cdr3_nt: TGTGCCAGCAGCTTTCCCGGAAACGAGCAGTACTTC
v_call: TRBV11-2; d_call: -; clone_size: -; j_call: TRBJ1-2; cdr3_aa: CASSPTRLTFYGYTF; cdr3_nt: TGTGCCAGCAGCCCAACCCGCCTCACGTTCTATGGCTACACCTTC
v_call: TRBV20-1; d_call: -; clone_size: -; j_call: TRBJ2-3; cdr3_aa: CSAQGGNPQYF; cdr3_nt: TGCAGTGCTCAGGGGGGGAATCCGCAGTATTTT
v_call: TRBV19; d_call: -; clone_size: -; j_call: TRBJ1-1; cdr3_aa: CASRYQGLNTEAFF; cdr3_nt: TGTGCCAGTAGATACCAGGGGCTGAACACTGAAGCTTTCTTT
v_call: TRBV9; d_call: -; clone_size: -; j_call: TRBJ1-3; cdr3_aa: CASSTEGNTIYF; cdr3_nt: TGTGCCAGCAGCACAGAGGGAAACACCATATATTTT
v_call: TRBV27; d_call: TRBD2; clone_size: -; j_call: TRBJ2-3; cdr3_aa: CASSSPMREGPYTQYF; cdr3_nt: TGTGCCAGCAGTTCCCCTATGAGGGAGGGCCCTTATACGCAGTATTTT
v_call: TRBV30; d_call: -; clone_size: -; j_call: TRBJ1-2; cdr3_aa: CAWSVGGKGYTF; cdr3_nt: TGTGCCTGGAGTGTAGGGGGAAAGGGCTACACCTTC
v_call: TRBV7-3; d_call: TRBD2; clone_size: -; j_call: TRBJ2-4; cdr3_aa: CASSLVGTSGTKNIQYF; cdr3_nt: TGTGCCAGCAGCTTAGTTGGTACTAGCGGGACCAAAAACATTCAGTACTTC
v_call: TRBV21-1; d_call: -; clone_size: -; j_call: TRBJ2-7; cdr3_aa: CAKCRETSGSYEQYF; cdr3_nt: TGTGCCAAATGTCGGGAGACTAGCGGGTCCTACGAGCAGTACTTC
v_call: TRBV7-8; d_call: -; clone_size: few; j_call: TRBJ2-7; cdr3_aa: CASSLQGEQYF; cdr3_nt: TGTGCCAGCAGCTTGCAGGGCGAGCAGTACTTC
v_call: TRBV2; d_call: TRBD2; clone_size: -; j_call: TRBJ2-3; cdr3_aa: CASSSQPGTSSTDTQYF; cdr3_nt: TGTGCCAGCAGTTCACAACCCGGGACTAGCAGCACAGATACGCAGTATTTT
v_call: TRBV4-2; d_call: TRBD2; clone_size: many; j_call: TRBJ2-3; cdr3_aa: CASSQDPTSGADTQYF; cdr3_nt: TGTGCCAGCAGCCAAGATCCGACTAGCGGGGCAGATACGCAGTATTTT
v_call: TRBV5-4; d_call: -; clone_size: -; j_call: TRBJ2-7; cdr3_aa: CASSLPRGLSYEQCF; cdr3_nt: TGTGCCAGCAGCTTGCCCAGGGGCCTTTCCTACGAGCAGTGCTTC
v_call: TRBV4-1; d_call: -; clone_size: few; j_call: TRBJ2-3; cdr3_aa: CASSPRAQGTDTQYF; cdr3_nt: TGCGCCAGCAGCCCCCGGGCCCAGGGCACAGATACGCAGTATTTT
v_call: TRBV28; d_call: -; clone_size: -; j_call: TRBJ2-2; cdr3_aa: CASSFLAWVDTGELFF; cdr3_nt: TGTGCCAGCAGTTTTTTAGCGTGGGTAGACACCGGGGAGCTGTTTTTT
v_call: TRBV7-2; d_call: TRBD2; clone_size: -; j_call: TRBJ2-1; cdr3_aa: CASSLDGGGNNEQFF; cdr3_nt: TGTGCCAGCAGCTTAGATGGCGGGGGAAACAATGAGCAGTTCTTC
v_call: TRBV10-1; d_call: -; clone_size: -; j_call: TRBJ1-1; cdr3_aa: CASSPFGRMNTEAFF; cdr3_nt: TGCGCCAGCAGCCCCTTCGGTCGGATGAACACTGAAGCTTTCTTT
v_call: TRBV5-5; d_call: -; clone_size: -; j_call: TRBJ2-7; cdr3_aa: CASSLGAGTPYEQYF; cdr3_nt: TGTGCCAGCAGCTTGGGAGCGGGGACACCGTACGAGCAGTACTTC
v_call: TRBV5-4; d_call: -; clone_size: -; j_call: TRBJ1-2; cdr3_aa: CASSLAGVRYGGYTF; cdr3_nt: TGTGCCAGCAGCTTAGCTGGGGTAAGGTACGGCGGCTACACCTTC
v_call: TRBV18; d_call: TRBD2; clone_size: -; j_call: TRBJ2-7; cdr3_aa: CASSPRTSSSYEQYF; cdr3_nt: TGTGCCAGCTCACCCCGGACTAGCTCCTCCTACGAGCAGTACTTC
v_call: TRBV5-1; d_call: -; clone_size: -; j_call: TRBJ1-1; cdr3_aa: CASSLEGWGGTEAFF; cdr3_nt: TGCGCCAGCAGCTTGGAAGGGTGGGGTGGCACTGAAGCTTTCTTT
v_call: TRBV6-4; d_call: TRBD2; clone_size: few; j_call: TRBJ2-1; cdr3_aa: CASSDGAGGHNEQFF; cdr3_nt: TGTGCCAGCAGTGACGGGGCGGGAGGCCACAATGAGCAGTTCTTC
v_call: TRBV6-1; d_call: -; clone_size: -; j_call: TRBJ1-5; cdr3_aa: CASRWGAASNQPQHF; cdr3_nt: TGTGCCAGCAGATGGGGGGCCGCTAGCAATCAGCCCCAGCATTTT
v_call: TRBV28; d_call: TRBD1; clone_size: -; j_call: TRBJ1-5; cdr3_aa: CASSRIGTGFTQPQHF; cdr3_nt: TGTGCCAGCAGCCGAATCGGGACAGGGTTTACTCAGCCCCAGCATTTT
v_call: TRBV27; d_call: -; clone_size: -; j_call: TRBJ2-2; cdr3_aa: CASSWRDRSGELFF; cdr3_nt: TGTGCCAGCAGTTGGCGGGATCGGTCCGGGGAGCTGTTTTTT
v_call: TRBV6-1; d_call: TRBD2; clone_size: -; j_call: TRBJ2-1; cdr3_aa: CASSAQVAGGLNEQFF; cdr3_nt: TGTGCCAGCAGTGCCCAGGTAGCGGGAGGGCTCAATGAGCAGTTCTTC
v_call: TRBV28; d_call: -; clone_size: -; j_call: TRBJ2-1; cdr3_aa: CASSLGSGDYNEQFF; cdr3_nt: TGTGCCAGCAGTTTGGGTAGCGGCGATTACAATGAGCAGTTCTTC
v_call: TRBV5-4; d_call: -; clone_size: -; j_call: TRBJ2-4; cdr3_aa: CASSPDIWGKNIQYF; cdr3_nt: TGTGCCAGCAGCCCGGACATCTGGGGCAAAAACATTCAGTACTTC
v_call: TRBV5-1; d_call: -; clone_size: -; j_call: TRBJ2-5; cdr3_aa: CASSLGLSRGETQYF; cdr3_nt: TGCGCCAGCAGCCTCGGACTATCCCGGGGGGAGACCCAGTACTTC
v_call: TRBV14; d_call: TRBD1; clone_size: -; j_call: TRBJ1-2; cdr3_aa: CASSRPGQGNYGYTF; cdr3_nt: TGTGCCAGCAGCCGTCCGGGACAGGGTAACTATGGCTACACCTTC
v_call: TRBV7-2; d_call: TRBD2; clone_size: once; j_call: TRBJ2-3; cdr3_aa: CASSLIRLASFTDTQYF; cdr3_nt: TGTGCCAGCAGCTTAATCCGACTAGCGTCCTTCACAGATACGCAGTATTTT
v_call: TRBV27; d_call: -; clone_size: -; j_call: TRBJ2-7; cdr3_aa: CASRSLSYEQYF; cdr3_nt: TGTGCCAGCAGGAGCCTCTCCTACGAGCAGTACTTC
v_call: TRBV30; d_call: -; clone_size: once; j_call: TRBJ1-5; cdr3_aa: CAWRGTGGQPQHF; cdr3_nt: TGTGCCTGGAGGGGGACCGGAGGGCAGCCCCAGCATTTT
v_call: TRBV7-2; d_call: -; clone_size: many; j_call: TRBJ1-5; cdr3_aa: CASSTGGYRQPQHF; cdr3_nt: TGTGCCAGCAGCACGGGGGGGTACAGACAGCCCCAGCATTTT
v_call: TRBV6-6; d_call: -; clone_size: -; j_call: TRBJ2-3; cdr3_aa: CAGGRRGTDTQYF; cdr3_nt: TGTGCCGGGGGGCGCAGGGGCACAGATACGCAGTATTTT
v_call: TRBV9; d_call: -; clone_size: -; j_call: TRBJ2-3; cdr3_aa: CASSPYPGGRRGTDTQYF; cdr3_nt: TGTGCCAGCAGCCCCTACCCAGGAGGACGACGCGGCACAGATACGCAGTATTTT
v_call: TRBV9; d_call: -; clone_size: -; j_call: TRBJ2-7; cdr3_aa: CASSVATKAEQYF; cdr3_nt: TGTGCCAGCAGCGTAGCTACCAAAGCCGAGCAGTACTTC
v_call: TRBV6-5; d_call: -; clone_size: many; j_call: TRBJ2-5; cdr3_aa: CASSYTGLKETQYF; cdr3_nt: TGTGCCAGCAGTTACACAGGATTGAAAGAGACCCAGTACTTC
v_call: TRBV15; d_call: -; clone_size: -; j_call: TRBJ2-1; cdr3_aa: CATSRDGRAGINEQFF; cdr3_nt: TGTGCCACCAGCAGAGATGGACGAGCCGGAATCAATGAGCAGTTCTTC
v_call: TRBV4-1; d_call: -; clone_size: once; j_call: TRBJ1-2; cdr3_aa: CASSQEPGVSYGYTF; cdr3_nt: TGCGCCAGCAGCCAAGAACCAGGGGTGAGCTATGGCTACACCTTC
v_call: TRBV5-4; d_call: -; clone_size: -; j_call: TRBJ2-1; cdr3_aa: CASSLVKENEQFF; cdr3_nt: TGTGCCAGCAGCTTGGTGAAGGAAAATGAGCAGTTCTTC
v_call: TRBV9; d_call: -; clone_size: many; j_call: TRBJ1-3; cdr3_aa: CASSVGGNTIYF; cdr3_nt: TGTGCCAGCAGCGTAGGCGGAAACACCATATATTTT
v_call: TRBV18; d_call: -; clone_size: few; j_call: TRBJ1-4; cdr3_aa: CASSTRQATNEKLFF; cdr3_nt: TGTGCCAGCTCAACTCGACAGGCAACTAATGAAAAACTGTTTTTT
v_call: TRBV5-4; d_call: TRBD1; clone_size: -; j_call: TRBJ2-2; cdr3_aa: CASSPQGADTGELFF; cdr3_nt: TGTGCCAGCAGCCCGCAGGGGGCGGACACCGGGGAGCTGTTTTTT
v_call: TRBV19; d_call: TRBD1; clone_size: -; j_call: TRBJ2-7; cdr3_aa: CASSYPGTGGSYEQYF; cdr3_nt: TGTGCCAGTAGTTACCCCGGGACAGGGGGCTCCTACGAGCAGTACTTC
v_call: TRBV5-1; d_call: -; clone_size: once; j_call: TRBJ2-2; cdr3_aa: CASSFQAHTGELFF; cdr3_nt: TGCGCCAGCAGCTTCCAGGCCCACACCGGGGAGCTGTTTTTT